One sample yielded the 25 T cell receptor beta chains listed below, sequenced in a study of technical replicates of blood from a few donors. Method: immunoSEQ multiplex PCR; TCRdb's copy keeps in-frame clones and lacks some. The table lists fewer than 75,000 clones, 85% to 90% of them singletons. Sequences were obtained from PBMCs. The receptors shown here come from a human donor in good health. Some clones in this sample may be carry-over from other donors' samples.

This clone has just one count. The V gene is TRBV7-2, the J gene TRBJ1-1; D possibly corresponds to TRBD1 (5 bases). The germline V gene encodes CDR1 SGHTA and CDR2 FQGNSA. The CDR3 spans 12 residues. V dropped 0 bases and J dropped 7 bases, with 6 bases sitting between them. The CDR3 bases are TGTGCCAGCAGCTTAGCCAGGGTTGAAGCTTTCTTT. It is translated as CASSLARVEAFF.

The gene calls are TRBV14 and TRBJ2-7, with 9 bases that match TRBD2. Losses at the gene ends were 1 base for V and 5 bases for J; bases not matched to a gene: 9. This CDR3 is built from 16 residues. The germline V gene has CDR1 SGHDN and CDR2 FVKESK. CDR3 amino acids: CASSQGGLAGVHEQYF. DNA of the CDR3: TGTGCCAGCAGCCAAGGGGGGTTAGCGGGAGTCCACGAGCAGTACTTC.

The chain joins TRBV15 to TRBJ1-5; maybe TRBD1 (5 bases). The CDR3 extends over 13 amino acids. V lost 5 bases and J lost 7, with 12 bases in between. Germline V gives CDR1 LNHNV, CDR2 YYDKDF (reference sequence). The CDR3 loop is CATSGGGIQPQHF. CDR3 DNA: TGTGCCACCAGCGGGGGAGGGATCCAGCCCCAGCATTTT. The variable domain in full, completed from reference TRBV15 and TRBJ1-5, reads DAMVIQNPRYQVTQFGKPVTLSCSQTLNHNVMYWYQQKSSQAPKLLFHYYDKDFNNEADTPDNFQSRRPNTSFCFLDIRSPGLGDTAMYLCATSGGGIQPQHFGDGTRLSIL.

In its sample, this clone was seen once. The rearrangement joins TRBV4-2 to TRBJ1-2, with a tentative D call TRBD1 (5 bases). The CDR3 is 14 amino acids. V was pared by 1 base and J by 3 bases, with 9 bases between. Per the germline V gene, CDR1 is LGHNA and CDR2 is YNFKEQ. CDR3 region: CASSQGRVDYGYTF. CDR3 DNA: TGTGCCAGCAGCCAAGGCAGGGTCGACTATGGCTACACCTTC.

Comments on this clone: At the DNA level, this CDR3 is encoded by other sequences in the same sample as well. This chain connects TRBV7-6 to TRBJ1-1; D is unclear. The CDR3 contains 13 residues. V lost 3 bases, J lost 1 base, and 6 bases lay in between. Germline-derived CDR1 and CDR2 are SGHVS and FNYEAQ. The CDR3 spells CASSFRGNTEAFF. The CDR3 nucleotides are TGTGCCAGCAGCTTCCGAGGGAACACTGAAGCTTTCTTT.

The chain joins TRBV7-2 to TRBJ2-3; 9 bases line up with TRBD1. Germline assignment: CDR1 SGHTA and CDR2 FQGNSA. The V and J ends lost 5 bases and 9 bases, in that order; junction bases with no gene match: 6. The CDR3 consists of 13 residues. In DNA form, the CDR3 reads TGTGCCAGCAGCGAACAGGGGGCGCGGACGCAGTATTTT. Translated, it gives CASSEQGARTQYF.

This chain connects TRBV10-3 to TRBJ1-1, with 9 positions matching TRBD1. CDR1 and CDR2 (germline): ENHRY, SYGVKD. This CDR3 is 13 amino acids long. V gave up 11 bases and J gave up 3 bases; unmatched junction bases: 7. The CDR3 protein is CAARQGDDTEAFF. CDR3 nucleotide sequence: TGTGCCGCCCGACAGGGGGACGACACTGAAGCTTTCTTT.

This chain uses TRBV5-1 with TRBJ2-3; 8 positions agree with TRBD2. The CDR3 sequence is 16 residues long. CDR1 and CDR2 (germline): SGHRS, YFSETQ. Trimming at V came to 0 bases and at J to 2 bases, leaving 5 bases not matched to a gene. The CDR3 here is CASSLGLAGITDTQYF. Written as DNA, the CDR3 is TGCGCCAGCAGCTTGGGCCTAGCGGGTATCACAGATACGCAGTATTTT. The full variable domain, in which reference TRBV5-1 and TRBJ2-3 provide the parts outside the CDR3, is KAGVTQTPRYLIKTRGQQVTLSCSPISGHRSVSWYQQTPGQGLQFLFEYFSETQRNKGNFPGRFSGRQFSNSRSEMNVSTLELGDSALYLCASSLGLAGITDTQYFGPGTRLTVL.

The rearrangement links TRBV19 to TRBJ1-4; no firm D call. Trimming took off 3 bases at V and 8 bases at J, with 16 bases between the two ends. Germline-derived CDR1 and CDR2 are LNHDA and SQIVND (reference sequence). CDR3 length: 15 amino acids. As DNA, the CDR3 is TGTGCCAGTAGTATGCCTGGGAGACTCGGGGAAAAACTGTTTTTT. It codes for CASSMPGRLGEKLFF.

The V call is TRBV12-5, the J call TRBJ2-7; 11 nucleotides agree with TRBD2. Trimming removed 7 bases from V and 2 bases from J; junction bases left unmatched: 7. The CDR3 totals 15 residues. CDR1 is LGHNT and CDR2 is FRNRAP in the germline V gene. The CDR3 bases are TGTGCTAGTGCCGACCTAGCGGGAGGCGCCTACGAGCAGTACTTC. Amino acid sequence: CASADLAGGAYEQYF. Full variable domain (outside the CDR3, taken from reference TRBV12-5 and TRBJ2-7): DARVTQTPRHKVTEMGQEVTMRCQPILGHNTVFWYRQTMMQGLELLAYFRNRAPLDDSGMPKDRFSAEMPDATLATLKIQPSEPRDSAVYFCASADLAGGAYEQYFGPGTRLTVT.

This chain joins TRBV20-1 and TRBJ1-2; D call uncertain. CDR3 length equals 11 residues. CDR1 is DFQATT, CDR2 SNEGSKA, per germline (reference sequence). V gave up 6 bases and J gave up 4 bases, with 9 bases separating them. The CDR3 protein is CSALPSYGYTF. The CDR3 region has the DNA TGCAGTGCACTACCCTCCTATGGCTACACCTTC.

This CDR3 is CASSQEGRLAPEQFF. In DNA, the CDR3 is TGCGCCAGCAGCCAAGAAGGGCGGCTAGCTCCTGAGCAGTTCTTC. The V and J genes are TRBV4-1 and TRBJ2-1; tentatively, D is TRBD2 (5 bases). The germline V and J ends were trimmed by 0 bases and 9 bases, with 15 bases remaining between them. Germline assignment: CDR1 MGHRA and CDR2 YSYEKL. This CDR3 has 15 residues.

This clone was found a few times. CDR3 sequence: CASSLIRTGGKDTQYF. The CDR3 coding sequence is TGTGCCAGCAGTTTAATCAGGACAGGGGGCAAGGATACGCAGTATTTT. This chain uses TRBV27 with TRBJ2-3; TRBD1 aligns across 11 bases. J gave up 6 bases and V 2 bases, and 7 bases lay outside the gene matches. CDR3 length equals 16 residues. Germline-derived CDR1 and CDR2 are MNHEY and SMNVEV (reference sequence).

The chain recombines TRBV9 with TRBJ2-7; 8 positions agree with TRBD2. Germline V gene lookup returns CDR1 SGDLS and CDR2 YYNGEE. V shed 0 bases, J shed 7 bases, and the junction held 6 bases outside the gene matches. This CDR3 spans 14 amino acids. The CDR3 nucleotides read TGTGCCAGCAGCGTAGGGACGGGAGGGGGGGAGCAGTACTTC. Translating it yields CASSVGTGGGEQYF.

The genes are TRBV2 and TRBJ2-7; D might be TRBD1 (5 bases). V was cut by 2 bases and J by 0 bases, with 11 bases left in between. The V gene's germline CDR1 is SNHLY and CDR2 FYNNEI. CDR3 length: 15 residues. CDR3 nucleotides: TGTGCCAGCAGTGAAATGACAGCGAGCTCCTACGAGCAGTACTTC. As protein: CASSEMTASSYEQYF. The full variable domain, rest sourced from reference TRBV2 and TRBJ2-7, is EPEVTQTPSHQVTQMGQEVILRCVPISNHLYFYWYRQILGQKVEFLVSFYNNEISEKSEIFDDQFSVERPDGSNFTLKIRSTKLEDSAMYFCASSEMTASSYEQYFGPGTRLTVT.

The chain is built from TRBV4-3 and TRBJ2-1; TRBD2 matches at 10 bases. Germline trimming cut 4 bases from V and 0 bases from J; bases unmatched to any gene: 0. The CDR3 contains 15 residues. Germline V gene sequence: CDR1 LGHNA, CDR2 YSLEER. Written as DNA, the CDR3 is TGCGCCAGCAGCCGACTAGCGGGCTCCTACAATGAGCAGTTCTTC. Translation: CASSRLAGSYNEQFF.

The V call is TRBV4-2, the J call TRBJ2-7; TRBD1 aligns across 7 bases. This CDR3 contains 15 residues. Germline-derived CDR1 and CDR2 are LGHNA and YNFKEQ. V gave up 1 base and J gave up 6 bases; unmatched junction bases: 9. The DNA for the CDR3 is TGTGCCAGCAGCCAAGTAACACAGGGGACGGGCGAGCAGTACTTC. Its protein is CASSQVTQGTGEQYF.

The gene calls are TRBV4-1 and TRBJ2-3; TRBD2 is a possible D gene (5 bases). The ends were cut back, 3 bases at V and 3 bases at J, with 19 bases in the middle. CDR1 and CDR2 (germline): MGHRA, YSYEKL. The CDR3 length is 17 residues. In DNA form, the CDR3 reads TGCGCCAGCAGCCAGAGGGAATGGGGTCTAGGGACAGATACGCAGTATTTT. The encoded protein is CASSQREWGLGTDTQYF.

CDR3 DNA: TGTGCCAGTAACCTTGGGACTAGCGGGAGCGAGCAGTACTTC. Translation: CASNLGTSGSEQYF. This chain links TRBV6-1 with TRBJ2-7; 14 bases match TRBD2. CDR1 MNHNS and CDR2 SASEGT come from the germline V gene. With 9 bases clipped from V and 6 bases from J, the junction kept 7 bases outside the gene matches. The CDR3 totals 14 residues.

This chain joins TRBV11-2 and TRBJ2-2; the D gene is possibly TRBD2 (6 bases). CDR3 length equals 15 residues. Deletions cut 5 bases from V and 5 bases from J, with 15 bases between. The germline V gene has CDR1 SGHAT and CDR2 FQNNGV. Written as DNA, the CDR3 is TGTGCCAGCAGCCCCACCCCTGGGGGGACCGGGGAGCTGTTTTTT. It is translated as CASSPTPGGTGELFF.

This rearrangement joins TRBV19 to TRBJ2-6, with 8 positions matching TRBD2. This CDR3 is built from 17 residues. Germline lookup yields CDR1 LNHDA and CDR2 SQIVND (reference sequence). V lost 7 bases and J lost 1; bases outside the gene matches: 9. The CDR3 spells CASTSAGERSGANVLTF. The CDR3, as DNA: TGTGCCAGTACCTCAGCGGGGGAGAGATCTGGGGCCAACGTCCTGACTTTC.

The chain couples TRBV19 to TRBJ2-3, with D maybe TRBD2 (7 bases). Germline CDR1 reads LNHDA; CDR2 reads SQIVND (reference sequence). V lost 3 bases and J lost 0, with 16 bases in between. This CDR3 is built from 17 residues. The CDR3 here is CASSILGGGGSTDTQYF. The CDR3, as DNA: TGTGCCAGTAGTATCCTTGGGGGCGGGGGCAGCACAGATACGCAGTATTTT.

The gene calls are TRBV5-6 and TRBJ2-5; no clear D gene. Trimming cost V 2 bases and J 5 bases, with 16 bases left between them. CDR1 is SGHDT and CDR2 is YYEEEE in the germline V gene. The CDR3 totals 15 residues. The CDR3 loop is CASSFRNSLTETQYF. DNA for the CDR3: TGTGCCAGCAGCTTTCGAAACTCCTTAACGGAGACCCAGTACTTC.

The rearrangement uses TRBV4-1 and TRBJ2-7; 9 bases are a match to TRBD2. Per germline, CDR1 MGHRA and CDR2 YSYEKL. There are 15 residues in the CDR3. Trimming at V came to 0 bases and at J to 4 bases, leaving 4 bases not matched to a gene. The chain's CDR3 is CASSQEKREAYEQYF. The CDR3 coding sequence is TGCGCCAGCAGCCAAGAGAAGCGGGAGGCATACGAGCAGTACTTC.

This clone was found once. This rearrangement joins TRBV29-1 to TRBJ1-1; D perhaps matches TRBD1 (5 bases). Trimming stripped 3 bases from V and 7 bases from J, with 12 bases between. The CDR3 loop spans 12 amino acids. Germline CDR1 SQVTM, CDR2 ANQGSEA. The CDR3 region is CSVDPSGGEAFF. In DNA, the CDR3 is TGCAGCGTTGACCCTAGCGGGGGTGAAGCTTTCTTT.